This T cell receptor (beta chain) was recorded in a study of shared clonotypes between healthy human individuals (dated by TCRdb to between 2020 and 2021). As for the study more broadly: The cohort comprised a couple of women and three men aged 18 to 49 years. For each donor, CD4 naive and CD4 memory were each given three plates, CD8 naive was given two plates, and CD8 memory was given one plate. To estimate repertoire size and how much clonotypes are shared between individuals, the study performed deep sequencing of blood TCR repertoires from 4 to 6 healthy adults. Libraries were prepared and TCR repertoires were sequenced by different laboratories using diverse techniques, in order to increase sequencing depth and limit assay-specific biases. Each donor's leukapheresis produced roughly between about 0.8 and 8.9 billion PBMCs. What the study reported, not specific to this receptor: Estimated clonotype richness was generally larger for naive than for memory subsets. Because the study included a small number of donors, the genetic and exposure-history diversity represented was limited. Compared with non-shared clonotypes, the clonotypes found in all four sorted-subset donors had higher generation probabilities. Incomplete sequencing was indicated by rarefaction of sorted-subset datasets, despite the large sequencing depth. Across a few donors, approximately 4.6% of naive CD4, roughly 3.8% of naive CD8, roughly 2.3% of memory CD4, and 0.4% of memory CD8 clonotypes were shared. Pairwise subsampling indicated that sequencing depth was expected to affect the degree of clonotype sharing among donors. Sampling was limited to blood, and TCR repertoires in tissue likely differ from TCR repertoires in blood.

Using the deep immunoSEQ assay, TCR CDR3 regions were amplified from genomic DNA by multiplex PCR. Genomic DNA extracted from each cell subset was distributed evenly over all wells of several immunoSEQ 96-well plates, and each plate served as one replicate. Each replicate PCR for sorted subsets received 150 to 250 ng genomic DNA, equal to 30,000 or so T cell genomes. Purified libraries were quantified with a Qubit 3.0 fluorometer, sized on a Bioanalyzer 2100, and re-quantified with the KAPA Library Quantification kit. A separate single-read 150-cycle Illumina NextSeq 550 flow cell was used to sequence each immunoSEQ 96-well plate. Turning to the authors' computational methods: Because the immunoSEQ output held only junctional sequences and lacked quality scores, the filtering could not match the filtering applied to full-length reads. To assign V/J genes and CDR3, sequences were annotated using PyIR, a Python wrapper for IgBLAST v1.9, with IMGT germline references. Reads were filtered out if the reads had weak V/J assignments (E-value above 1e-6), no CDR3, stop codons, out-of-frame junctions, or ambiguous translated residues. V3J clonotypes were defined by identical inferred V gene, J gene, and CDR3 amino acid sequence. To compute the percentage overlap between repertoires, the number of shared unique clonotypes was divided by the size of the smaller repertoire. Three approaches were used to assess repertoire richness: RTK rarefaction, the Chao1 estimator, and Recon v2.1 estimates of unobserved clonotypes. Generation probabilities for all TCRbeta clonotypes obtained by the gDNA method from several donors were computed using OLGA. This immuneACCESS table, as held by TCRdb, lists in-frame sequences with V and J called but not all clones. Of the missing ones, under half trace to an unresolved V gene in checked studies; the others have no known cause. D and trimming were read from the DNA, whereas the V and J calls and clone size are those reported in that table. Here the sample has about 2.2 million clones; roughly 93% occur a single time. The ten largest clones add up to around 1.7% of the sample.

CD8 naive samples were CD45RO-negative cells positively selected for CCR7, giving a CD45RA+CCR7+ population that excluded TemRA cells. Healthy HIV-negative adults with no recently reported acute infections or vaccinations were included as donors. Every donor was a Caucasian adult residing in Nashville, Tennessee, USA. Blood was collected by leukapheresis, and PBMCs were isolated by Ficoll-Histopaque density gradient centrifugation and then cryopreserved in liquid nitrogen vapor phase. Purity and quantity of every magnetically sorted T cell population were checked by analytical flow cytometry. From each sorted fraction, genomic DNA was isolated and quantified by UV absorbance on a Nanodrop 2000c. Counted from cysteine to phenylalanine, this CDR3 has 20 amino acids. The retained sequence is limited to the CDR3, 60 bases, with the frame set at the first base. CDR1 and CDR2, per the germline V gene (reference sequence), are MNHEY and SMNVEV. V trim: 1 base; J trim: 5 bases; unmatched bases: 15.

On this clone itself: The antigen it recognizes is unknown. Base-call qualities are not available, and no considerably larger clone is one nucleotide away.

Rearrangement joined TRBV27 to TRBJ2-3, with TRBD2 matching 13 junction bases. This receptor was taken from a man aged 18-30 years in good health. Some clones in this sample may be carry-over from other donors' samples. Source material: naive CD8+ T cells from PBMCs. The cell subset or site label here, explained by the study, means: CD45RA+CCR7+. The nucleotide sequence reads TGTGCCAGCAGTTTATTAATAACCCAACTAGCGGGAGGGCCCGAAGATACGCAGTATTTT. Translated, it gives CASSLLITQLAGGPEDTQYF.